This T cell receptor (beta chain) was recovered during a study of blood T cell repertoires in COVID-19. The repertoire was sequenced with immunoSEQ multiplex PCR; TCRdb's copy has only in-frame clones and lacks some. The sample consists of about 160,000 clones, about 85% of them appearing once. Germline CDR1 and CDR2: LNHDA and SQIVND (reference sequence). Trimming cost V 7 bases and J 6 bases; bases outside gene matches: 11. The CDR3 sequence is 15 residues long. The chain combines TRBV19 with TRBJ2-2, with TRBD1 matching 7 bases. The clonotype originates from a man in his sixties or seventies who had recovered from COVID-19. Sequenced: peripheral blood. The CDR3 bases are TGTGCCAGTAACCCGGAGACAGGGTTACCCGGGGAGCTGTTTTTT. Translating it yields CASNPETGLPGELFF.